Each of the 17 T cell receptor beta chains below was sequenced from the same sample in a study of CD8 T cell repertoires and HIV-1 epitope variants. TCRdb keeps only in-frame clones here, not all; method: immunoSEQ multiplex PCR. The profile shows under 6,500 clones, around 62% of them singletons. Their antigens are not known. What was sequenced was cultured CD8+ T cells derived from PBMCs. These receptors came from a male donor with HIV.

The chain joins TRBV7-9 to TRBJ1-6; TRBD1 agrees at 8 bases. Germline assignment: CDR1 SEHNR and CDR2 FQNEAQ (reference sequence). This CDR3 is built from 16 residues. Trimming removed 3 bases from V and 2 bases from J; junction bases left unmatched: 3. The CDR3 nucleotides read TGTGCCAGCAGCTTGGACAGGGTAGCCTATAATTCACCCCTCCACTTT. Translating gives CASSLDRVAYNSPLHF.

This clone was observed a handful of times. The rearrangement links TRBV29-1 to TRBJ1-2, with D maybe TRBD1 (5 bases). CDR3 length: 14 amino acids. CDR1 and CDR2 (germline): SQVTM, ANQGSEA. V shed 0 bases and J shed 3 bases, with 11 bases lying between them. CDR3 amino acids: CSVEDPGLDYGYTF. The CDR3 DNA reads TGCAGCGTTGAAGATCCGGGACTGGACTATGGCTACACCTTC.

The V gene is TRBV15, the J gene TRBJ1-1; a weak D match, TRBD1 (5 bases). The germline V gene has CDR1 LNHNV and CDR2 YYDKDF (reference sequence). The CDR3 is 15 residues long. Trimming cost V 1 base and J 2 bases, with 11 bases left between them. Here the CDR3 reads CATSRGTSTNTEAFF. The CDR3 DNA reads as TGTGCCACCAGCAGAGGGACATCTACTAACACTGAAGCTTTCTTT.

The chain joins TRBV5-6 to TRBJ2-2; D is unclear. The CDR3 sequence is 15 residues long. Germline-derived CDR1 and CDR2 are SGHDT and YYEEEE. V was trimmed by 6 bases and J by 0 bases, leaving 12 bases between them. The CDR3 bases are TGTGCCAGCACGACGCCAGCCACGAACACCGGGGAGCTGTTTTTT. It translates to CASTTPATNTGELFF.

CDR3 protein: CASSLGGGETQYF. CDR3 coding DNA: TGTGCCAGCAGCTTAGGGGGGGGTGAGACCCAGTACTTC. The V call is TRBV13, the J call TRBJ2-5; TRBD2 is a possible D gene (6 bases). CDR1 PRHDT and CDR2 FYEKMQ come from the germline V gene (reference sequence). CDR3 length: 13 amino acids. V lost 0 bases and J lost 5, with 7 bases in between.

The chain is built from TRBV13 and TRBJ1-1; D ambiguous. CDR3 size: 16 residues. Germline V lookup: CDR1 PRHDT, CDR2 FYEKMQ (reference sequence). V lost 1 base and J 3 bases, leaving 15 bases between the germline ends. The CDR3, as DNA: TGTGCCAGCAGCTTAGCAGCAGAAGAGTATGACACTGAAGCTTTCTTT. Translated: CASSLAAEEYDTEAFF.

The rearrangement joins TRBV5-4 to TRBJ2-1; 10 bases match TRBD2. Germline V lookup: CDR1 SGHNT, CDR2 YYREEE (reference sequence). The CDR3 covers 16 residues. The junction had 8 bases not matched to a gene; V was cut back by 3 bases and J by 5 bases. The CDR3 sequence: CASSSPLAGVDNEQFF. CDR3 nucleotide sequence: TGTGCCAGCAGCTCCCCCCTAGCGGGAGTCGACAATGAGCAGTTCTTC.

V is TRBV5-1 and J is TRBJ2-7; 7 bases are shared with TRBD2. V lost 0 bases, J lost 1 base, and 1 base stayed unmatched. The CDR3 runs to 14 residues. Germline assignment: CDR1 SGHRS and CDR2 YFSETQ. The DNA of the CDR3 is TGCGCCAGCAGCTTGGCGGGGGGATCCTACGAGCAGTACTTC. It translates to CASSLAGGSYEQYF.

The genes are TRBV6-5 and TRBJ2-1; tentative D call: TRBD1 (6 bases). V dropped 0 bases and J dropped 7 bases, with 16 bases sitting between them. The CDR3 runs 16 residues. The germline V gene has CDR1 MNHEY and CDR2 SVGAGI. CDR3 sequence (DNA): TGTGCCAGCAGTTACTCGGGCAGGGGAAGGCGAAATGAGCAGTTCTTC. Translating gives CASSYSGRGRRNEQFF.

The chain is built from TRBV19 and TRBJ2-1; TRBD2 agrees at 8 bases. J lost 1 base, V lost 0 bases, and 2 bases had no gene match. This CDR3 contains 16 residues. The germline CDR1 and CDR2 sequences are LNHDA and SQIVND (reference sequence). CDR3 loop: CASSIEGGRSYNEQFF. In DNA, the CDR3 is TGTGCCAGTAGTATAGAGGGCGGGAGGTCCTACAATGAGCAGTTCTTC.

The chain carries TRBV28 and TRBJ2-5, with TRBD2 matching over 8 bases. Trimming cost V 1 base and J 5 bases; bases outside gene matches: 3. CDR1 MDHEN and CDR2 SYDVKM come from the germline V gene. This CDR3 comprises 14 residues. The CDR3: CASSLLAGRETQYF. The CDR3 DNA sequence: TGTGCCAGCAGTTTATTAGCGGGGAGGGAGACCCAGTACTTC.

The rearrangement joins TRBV5-3 to TRBJ1-2, with TRBD1 matching over 7 bases. TRBV5-3 is identified as an open reading frame with a role that is uncertain. The CDR3 covers 13 residues. The junction had 2 bases not matched to a gene; V was cut back by 6 bases and J by 0 bases. The CDR3 spells CARTGTANYGYTF. For the CDR3, the DNA is TGTGCCAGAACCGGGACAGCTAACTATGGCTACACCTTC.

A few counts support this clone. The chain uses TRBV7-9 and TRBJ2-1, with D perhaps assigned TRBD1 or TRBD2 (6 bases each). From germline, CDR1 is SEHNR and CDR2 FQNEAQ (reference sequence). The V end lost 1 base, the J end lost 8 bases, and 12 bases lay between the germline ends. This CDR3 contains 14 residues. CDR3 sequence reads: CASSLVGASDEQFF. The DNA for the CDR3 is TGTGCCAGCAGCTTAGTGGGGGCTAGCGATGAGCAGTTCTTC.

The J gene is TRBJ1-5, the V gene TRBV28; 9 nucleotides agree with TRBD1. V shed 5 bases, J shed 4 bases, and the junction held 3 bases outside the gene matches. Germline-derived CDR1 and CDR2 are MDHEN and SYDVKM. The CDR3 is 14 residues long. The CDR3 region has the DNA TGTGCCAGCAGTCTCGGGACAGGGAATCAGCCCCAGCATTTT. It encodes CASSLGTGNQPQHF.

This clone was picked up a small number of times. The chain couples TRBV4-3 to TRBJ2-1; D unresolved. CDR3 size: 14 residues. In germline, CDR1 is LGHNA, CDR2 YSLEER. V lost 1 base, J lost 5 bases, and 9 bases lay in between. This chain's CDR3 is CASSQVATDNEQFF. In nucleotides, the CDR3 is TGCGCCAGCAGCCAAGTAGCCACGGACAATGAGCAGTTCTTC.

V is TRBV9 and J is TRBJ1-1, with D possibly matching TRBD1 (5 bases). The CDR3 extends over 15 amino acids. CDR1 is SGDLS, CDR2 YYNGEE, per germline. Trimming stripped 3 bases from V and 11 bases from J, with 23 bases between. CDR3 region: CASSAGGGSTQGAFF. The CDR3 bases are TGTGCCAGCAGCGCCGGCGGGGGATCGACCCAAGGGGCTTTCTTT.

This clone was detected a few times. The CDR3 sequence: CASPLGNQPQHF. The CDR3 DNA reads as TGTGCCAGCCCCTTGGGTAATCAGCCCCAGCATTTT. The chain recombines TRBV27 with TRBJ1-5; D is ambiguous. V shed 8 bases and J shed 4 bases, with 9 bases lying between them. Per the germline V gene, CDR1 is MNHEY and CDR2 is SMNVEV (reference sequence). The CDR3 is 12 residues long.